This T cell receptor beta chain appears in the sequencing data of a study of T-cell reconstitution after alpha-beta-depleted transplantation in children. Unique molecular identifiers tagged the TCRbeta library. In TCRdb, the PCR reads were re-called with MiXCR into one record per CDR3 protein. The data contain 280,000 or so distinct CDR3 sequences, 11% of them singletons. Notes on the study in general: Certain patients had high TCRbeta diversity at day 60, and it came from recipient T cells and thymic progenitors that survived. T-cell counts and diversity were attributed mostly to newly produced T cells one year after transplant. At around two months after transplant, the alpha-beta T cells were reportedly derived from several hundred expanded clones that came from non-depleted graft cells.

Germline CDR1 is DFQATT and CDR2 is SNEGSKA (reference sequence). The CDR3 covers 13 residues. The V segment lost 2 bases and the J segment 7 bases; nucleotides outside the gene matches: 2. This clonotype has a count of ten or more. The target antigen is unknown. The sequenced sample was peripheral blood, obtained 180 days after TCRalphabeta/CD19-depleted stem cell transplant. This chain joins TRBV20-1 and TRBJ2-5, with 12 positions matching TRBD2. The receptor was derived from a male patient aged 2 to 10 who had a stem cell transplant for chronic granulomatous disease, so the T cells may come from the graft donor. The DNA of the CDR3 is TGCAGTGCTAGACTAGCGGGGGGGCCGACCCAGTACTTC. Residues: CSARLAGGPTQYF.